The 18 T cell receptor beta chains reported below all come from one sample, sequenced in a study of T cells in Graves' hyperthyroidism and ophthalmopathy. RNA transcripts served as the template for amplifying TCR beta CDR3 regions. The HTBI set primed first-round TCR CDR3 RT-PCR. TCRdb re-called the multiplex PCR reads with MiXCR, one entry per CDR3 protein. The table has around 450,000 distinct CDR3 sequences, roughly 13% seen once. Material for sequencing was blood. The receptors derive from a woman under 30 with Graves' hyperthyroidism.

This clonotype was counted many times. This chain links TRBV6-1 with TRBJ1-2; D remains unclear. The germline V and J ends were trimmed by 7 bases and 4 bases, with 16 bases remaining between them. Per germline, CDR1 MNHNS and CDR2 SASEGT. This CDR3 comprises 14 residues. CDR3: CASTQATNIYGYTF. DNA of the CDR3: TGTGCCAGCACCCAGGCCACGAACATCTATGGCTACACCTTC.

Ten or more counts support this clonotype. This rearrangement joins TRBV7-2 to TRBJ2-1; D not certain. CDR3 length equals 12 residues. In germline, CDR1 is SGHTA, CDR2 FQGNSA. Trimming stripped 1 base from V and 9 bases from J, with 7 bases between. The CDR3, as DNA: TGTGCCAGCAGCTTAGTAATGGTTGAGCAGTTCTTC. Translation gives CASSLVMVEQFF.

The chain couples TRBV12-5 to TRBJ1-1; TRBD1 might be the D (6 bases). Germline V gives CDR1 LGHNT, CDR2 FRNRAP. Trimming removed 6 bases at V and 4 bases at J, with 12 bases between. This CDR3 is 13 amino acids long. CDR3 region: CASGAGGPTEAFF. The CDR3 DNA reads as TGTGCTAGTGGCGCCGGGGGCCCCACTGAAGCTTTCTTT.

This chain connects TRBV5-4 to TRBJ1-2, with D hard to call. Trimming removed 1 base at V and 5 bases at J, with 9 bases between. The CDR3 spans 13 residues. The germline CDR1 and CDR2 sequences are SGHNT and YYREEE (reference sequence). CDR3 DNA sequence: TGTGCCAGCAGCTTGTTTGATGGGTATGGCTACACCTTC. Its protein product is CASSLFDGYGYTF.

The rearrangement joins TRBV19 to TRBJ2-1; TRBD2 aligns across 9 bases. The CDR3 runs to 16 residues. Losses at the gene ends were 1 base for V and 6 bases for J; bases not matched to a gene: 7. CDR1 and CDR2 from the germline V gene are LNHDA and SQIVND (reference sequence). For the CDR3, the DNA is TGTGCCAGTAGTATAGTGCGGGGGGGAAGCCTCAATGAGCAGTTCTTC. Translated: CASSIVRGGSLNEQFF.

There are a few counts of this clonotype. This chain links TRBV19 with TRBJ1-2; D is perhaps TRBD1 (6 bases). The V end was cut by 5 bases, the J end by 0 bases, with 13 bases between. The germline V gene encodes CDR1 LNHDA and CDR2 SQIVND (reference sequence). The CDR3 covers 15 residues. CDR3 loop: CASSPYREANYGYTF. Here the CDR3 DNA reads TGTGCCAGTAGTCCGTACAGGGAAGCTAACTATGGCTACACCTTC.

This clonotype was counted at least ten times. The rearrangement links TRBV2 to TRBJ2-3; D ambiguous. Trimming took 0 bases from V and 10 from J, leaving 17 bases between them. The germline V gene has CDR1 SNHLY and CDR2 FYNNEI. CDR3 length equals 15 residues. This CDR3 reads CASSEALLGLLAQYF. In nucleotides, the CDR3 is TGTGCCAGCAGTGAAGCGCTTCTGGGCCTACTTGCGCAGTATTTT.

V gene TRBV4-3 combines with J gene TRBJ2-3; D unclear. Germline values: CDR1 LGHNA, CDR2 YSLEER. The CDR3 has 16 residues. The ends were cut back, 4 bases at V and 0 bases at J, with 14 bases in the middle. The CDR3 spells CASSPRPPGSTDTQYF. In nucleotides, the CDR3 is TGCGCCAGCAGCCCTAGACCCCCTGGAAGCACAGATACGCAGTATTTT.

This clonotype was picked up many times. The genes are TRBV11-3 and TRBJ1-2; the D is unclear. The V end was cut by 1 base, the J end by 0 bases, with 12 bases between. Looked up from germline, CDR1 is SGHNT and CDR2 is YENEEA. The CDR3 loop spans 16 amino acids. The CDR3 sequence: CASSLVPGSTNYGYTF. The CDR3 DNA is TGTGCCAGCAGCTTAGTCCCGGGATCAACTAACTATGGCTACACCTTC.

The sample holds many counts of this clonotype. This chain connects TRBV28 to TRBJ2-7; TRBD1 matches 8 bases. CDR1 and CDR2 from the germline V gene are MDHEN and SYDVKM. The CDR3 extends over 15 amino acids. V lost 3 bases, J lost 4 bases, and 8 bases stayed unmatched. The DNA for the CDR3 is TGTGCCAGCAGTTTGATCCGGGACAGGTATTACGAGCAGTACTTC. Residues: CASSLIRDRYYEQYF.

This clonotype was seen repeatedly, ten times or more. The chain employs TRBV5-1 and TRBJ2-5; 9 nucleotides align to TRBD2. The CDR3 sequence is 16 residues long. Germline CDR1 reads SGHRS; CDR2 reads YFSETQ. V was clipped by 0 bases and J by 2 bases; unmatched bases: 5. CDR3 sequence (DNA): TGCGCCAGCAGCTTGGCAGCTAGCGGGAAACAAGAGACCCAGTACTTC. This translates into CASSLAASGKQETQYF.

About this clonotype: A much larger clone differs from this one at a single base, so this may be a read error. The V and J genes are TRBV5-1 and TRBJ2-1; weak D call: TRBD2 (6 bases). This CDR3 contains 17 residues. Germline CDR1 and CDR2: SGHRS and YFSETQ. CDR3 amino acids: CASGLGPRESSYNEQFF. In nucleotides, the CDR3 is TGCGCCAGCGGCTTGGGGCCCCGGGAGTCCTCCTACAATGAGCAGTTCTTC. The whole variable domain, remainder taken from reference TRBV5-1 and TRBJ2-1, is KAGVTQTPRYLIKTRGQQVTLSCSPISGHRSVSWYQQTPGQGLQFLFEYFSETQRNKGNFPGRFSGRQFSNSRSEMNVSTLELGDSALYLCASGLGPRESSYNEQFFGPGTRLTVL.

The rearrangement joins TRBV5-4 to TRBJ2-5; 9 bases align to TRBD2. Germline V CDR1 and CDR2: SGHNT, YYREEE (reference sequence). This CDR3 spans 14 amino acids. After removal of 4 bases from V and 9 bases from J, the junction contained 10 bases not matched to a gene. CDR3 loop: CASSPGGRAGAQYF. CDR3 nucleotides: TGTGCCAGCAGCCCAGGCGGGAGGGCCGGGGCCCAGTACTTC.

Of note for this clonotype: A much larger clone is a single base away; this may be a read error. The DNA for the CDR3 is TGTGCCAGCTCACCACGACAGGTTAGGCTTTACGAGCGGTACTTC. Amino acid sequence: CASSPRQVRLYERYF. The chain uses TRBV18 and TRBJ2-7; D possibly corresponds to TRBD1 (6 bases). Germline loops: CDR1 KGHSH, CDR2 LQKENI. The CDR3 consists of 15 residues.

This clonotype was picked up many times. The V and J genes are TRBV3-1 and TRBJ1-4; D not resolved. Per germline, CDR1 LGHDT and CDR2 YNNKEL (reference sequence). The CDR3 has 14 residues. The V and J ends lost 3 bases and 0 bases respectively, with 5 bases between them. The CDR3 region is CASSHPPTNEKLFF. The CDR3 DNA follows: TGTGCCAGCAGCCACCCCCCAACTAATGAAAAACTGTTTTTT.

This clonotype was seen only a few times. The chain is built from TRBV19 and TRBJ1-2; possible D gene TRBD1, 5 bases. The CDR3 has 13 residues. Trimming left V 1 base short and J 8 bases short, with 11 bases between. Germline-derived CDR1 and CDR2 are LNHDA and SQIVND (reference sequence). The CDR3 loop is CASSIVLGDGYTF. For the CDR3, the DNA is TGTGCCAGTAGTATAGTACTCGGGGACGGCTACACCTTC.

This clonotype came up many times. The CDR3 coding sequence is TGCAGTGCTTCCGGGACAGGGGGCACCTACGAGCAGTACTTC. It encodes CSASGTGGTYEQYF. The chain recombines TRBV20-1 with TRBJ2-7; 12 nucleotides line up with TRBD1. Germline CDR1 DFQATT, CDR2 SNEGSKA (reference sequence). V dropped 5 bases and J dropped 2; count of bases not matched to a gene: 4. The CDR3 has 14 amino acids.

The CDR3 spells CAWSVRSVSNQRYGYTF. In DNA form, the CDR3 reads TGTGCCTGGAGTGTTAGAAGTGTGTCCAATCAGCGCTATGGCTACACCTTC. The chain joins TRBV30 to TRBJ1-2; the D is unclear. From germline, CDR1 is GTSNPN and CDR2 SVGIG (reference sequence). The CDR3 consists of 17 residues. V lost 0 bases to trimming and J lost 4 bases, with 21 bases between them.